This TCR beta chain was recorded in a study of T-cell memory formation after mild COVID-19. TCRdb used MiXCR to reprocess the 5' RACE reads, holding one entry per CDR3 protein. The sample contains around 250,000 distinct CDR3 sequences, 15% of which appear only once. This CDR3 is 14 amino acids long. With 0 bases removed from V and 2 bases from J, the gap between germline ends came to 9 bases. Per the germline V gene, CDR1 is SGHRS and CDR2 is YFSETQ. The clonotype was recovered from an adult woman who had mild COVID-19 (a few samples of this study predate the infection). Cell type and time point are not known. The sample was PBMCs or a T cell subset sorted from them (not recorded which). J is TRBJ2-7 and V is TRBV5-1; TRBD1 might be the D (5 bases). The CDR3 DNA sequence: TGCGCCAGCAGCTTGGAGGGGATTACCTACGAGCAGTACTTC. This translates into CASSLEGITYEQYF. The entire variable domain, with the rest obtained from reference TRBV5-1 and TRBJ2-7, is as follows: KAGVTQTPRYLIKTRGQQVTLSCSPISGHRSVSWYQQTPGQGLQFLFEYFSETQRNKGNFPGRFSGRQFSNSRSEMNVSTLELGDSALYLCASSLEGITYEQYFGPGTRLTVT.